The 7 T cell receptor beta chains presented below share a single source sample, sequenced in a study of blood T cells in healthy people across ages. A second PCR, run for 7 to 11 cycles, used a sample-barcoded 5' primer plus a J-beta primer mix. MiXCR, applied by TCRdb to the 5' RACE reads, yields one record per CDR3 protein. The sample records some 900,000 distinct CDR3 sequences, 25% to 35% being singletons. The material sequenced was blood. These TCRs come from a woman of 80 years or more in good health.

The gene calls are TRBV4-1 and TRBJ2-5; D remains unclear. Germline assignment: CDR1 MGHRA and CDR2 YSYEKL. The CDR3 runs 13 residues. The ends were cut back, 2 bases at V and 2 bases at J, with 6 bases in the middle. The CDR3 protein is CASSQRRQETQYF. CDR3 nucleotide sequence: TGCGCCAGCAGCCAACGGAGACAAGAGACCCAGTACTTC.

This clonotype was picked up many times. This chain connects TRBV18 to TRBJ2-7; the D gene is possibly TRBD2 (5 bases). CDR1 and CDR2 (germline): KGHSH, LQKENI. V was cut by 3 bases and J by 1 base, with 10 bases left in between. The CDR3 totals 14 residues. CDR3 in amino acids: CASSPASGSYEQYF. The CDR3 region has the DNA TGTGCCAGCTCACCCGCCTCGGGATCCTACGAGCAGTACTTC.

V and J are TRBV5-6 and TRBJ1-1; maybe TRBD1 (6 bases). V was cut by 7 bases and J by 5 bases, with 12 bases left in between. The CDR3 is 12 residues long. Germline values: CDR1 SGHDT, CDR2 YYEEEE. CDR3 sequence reads: CASQEGVTEAFF. The CDR3 region has the DNA TGTGCCAGCCAAGAGGGGGTTACTGAAGCTTTCTTT.

This clonotype has a count of ten or more. This chain links TRBV27 with TRBJ2-5; a possible D gene is TRBD1 (6 bases). The V gene's germline CDR1 is MNHEY and CDR2 SMNVEV (reference sequence). This CDR3 has 16 residues. V was shortened by 7 bases and J by 5 bases, with 23 bases between the two germline ends. The CDR3, as DNA: TGTGCCAGCAACCCTACACCAGGGGCGCCCCGGGAGACCCAGTACTTC. This gives the protein CASNPTPGAPRETQYF.

This chain uses TRBV12-3 or TRBV12-4 with TRBJ2-2; 9 nucleotides align to TRBD1. V shed 6 bases and J 1 base; nucleotides not matched to a gene: 6. The CDR3 loop spans 16 amino acids. The CDR3 is CASSPGTGRNTGELFF. The CDR3 DNA reads as TGTGCCAGCAGCCCCGGGACAGGGAGGAACACCGGGGAGCTGTTTTTT.

The V call is TRBV11-2, the J call TRBJ2-1; D ambiguous. This CDR3 contains 17 residues. Trimming cost V 3 bases and J 0 bases, with 15 bases left between them. CDR1 and CDR2 (germline): SGHAT, FQNNGV. In nucleotides, the CDR3 is TGTGCCAGCAGCTTGAGTAGCCGCTCCTACTCCTACAATGAGCAGTTCTTC. Translating gives CASSLSSRSYSYNEQFF.

The chain employs TRBV6-1 and TRBJ1-5; a possible D gene is TRBD1 (5 bases). The V end lost 4 bases, the J end lost 9 bases, and 16 bases lay between the germline ends. There are 14 residues in the CDR3. Germline values: CDR1 MNHNS, CDR2 SASEGT. The CDR3 nucleotides read TGTGCCAGCAGTGTAACCAGGGCAGATCGGCCCCAGCATTTT. It translates to CASSVTRADRPQHF.